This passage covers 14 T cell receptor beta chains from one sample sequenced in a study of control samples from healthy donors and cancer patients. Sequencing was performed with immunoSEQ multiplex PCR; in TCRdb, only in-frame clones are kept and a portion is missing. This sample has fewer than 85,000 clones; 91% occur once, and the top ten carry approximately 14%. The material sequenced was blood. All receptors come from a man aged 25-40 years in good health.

This chain's CDR3 is CASSFGQDTQYF. The DNA for the CDR3 is TGCGCCAGCAGCTTCGGACAAGATACGCAGTATTTT. This chain links TRBV5-1 with TRBJ2-3, with a tentative D call TRBD1 (5 bases). Germline assignment: CDR1 SGHRS and CDR2 YFSETQ. This CDR3 region has 12 residues. The germline V and J ends were trimmed by 2 bases and 5 bases, with 6 bases remaining between them.

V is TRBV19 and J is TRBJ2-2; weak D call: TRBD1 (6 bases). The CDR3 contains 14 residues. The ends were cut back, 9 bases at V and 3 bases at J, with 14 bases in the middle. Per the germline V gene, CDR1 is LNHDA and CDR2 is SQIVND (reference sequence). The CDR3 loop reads CASLGTPYTGELFF. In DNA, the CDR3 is TGTGCCAGCCTCGGGACACCTTACACCGGGGAGCTGTTTTTT.

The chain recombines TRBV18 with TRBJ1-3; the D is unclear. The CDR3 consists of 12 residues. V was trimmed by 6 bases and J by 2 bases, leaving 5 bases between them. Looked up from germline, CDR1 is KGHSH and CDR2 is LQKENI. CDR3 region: CASSPPGNTIYF. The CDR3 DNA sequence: TGTGCCAGCTCCCCCCCTGGAAACACCATATATTTT.

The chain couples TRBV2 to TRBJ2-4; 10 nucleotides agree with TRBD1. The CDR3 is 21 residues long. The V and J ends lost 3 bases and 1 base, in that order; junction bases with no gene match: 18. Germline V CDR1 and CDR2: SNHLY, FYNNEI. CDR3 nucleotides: TGTGCCAGCAGTGAGTTCCCCTTGACAGGGGGCGAGTTGAGTGCCAAAAACATTCAGTACTTC. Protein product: CASSEFPLTGGELSAKNIQYF.

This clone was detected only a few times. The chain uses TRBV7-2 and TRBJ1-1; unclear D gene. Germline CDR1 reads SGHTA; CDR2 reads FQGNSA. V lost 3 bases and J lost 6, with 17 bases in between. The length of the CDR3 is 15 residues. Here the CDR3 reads CASSFDGSASPEAFF. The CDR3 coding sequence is TGTGCCAGCAGCTTTGATGGGTCGGCGAGCCCTGAAGCTTTCTTT.

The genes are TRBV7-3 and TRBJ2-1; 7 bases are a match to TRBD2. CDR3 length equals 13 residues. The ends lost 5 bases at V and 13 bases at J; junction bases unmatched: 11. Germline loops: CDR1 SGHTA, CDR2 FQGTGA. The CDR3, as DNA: TGTGCCAGCAGCCCCACGGCGGGGGACTCCCAGTTCTTC. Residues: CASSPTAGDSQFF.

Here the CDR3 DNA reads TGTGCCAGCAGCCCACTGGGACAGCTGAACACCGGGGAGCTGTTTTTT. Translation gives CASSPLGQLNTGELFF. This chain joins TRBV14 and TRBJ2-2; 7 bases are a match to TRBD1. Trimming at V came to 4 bases and at J to 1 base, leaving 6 bases not matched to a gene. The germline gives CDR1 SGHDN, CDR2 FVKESK. The CDR3 covers 16 residues. Full variable domain (missing parts from reference TRBV14 and TRBJ2-2): EAGVTQFPSHSVIEKGQTVTLRCDPISGHDNLYWYRRVMGKEIKFLLHFVKESKQDESGMPNNRFLAERTGGTYSTLKVQPAELEDSGVYFCASSPLGQLNTGELFFGEGSRLTVL.

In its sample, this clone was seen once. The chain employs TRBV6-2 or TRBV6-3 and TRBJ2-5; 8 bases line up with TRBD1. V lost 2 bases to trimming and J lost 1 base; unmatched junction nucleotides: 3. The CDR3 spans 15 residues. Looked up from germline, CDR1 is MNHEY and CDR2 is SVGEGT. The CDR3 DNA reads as TGTGCCAGCAGTTACGGGCAGGGGGCCCAAGAGACCCAGTACTTC. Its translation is CASSYGQGAQETQYF.

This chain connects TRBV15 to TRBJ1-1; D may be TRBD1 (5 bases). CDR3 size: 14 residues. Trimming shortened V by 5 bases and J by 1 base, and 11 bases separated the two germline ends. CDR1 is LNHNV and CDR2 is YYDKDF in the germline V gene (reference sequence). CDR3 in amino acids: CATSARQQNTEAFF. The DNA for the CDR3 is TGTGCCACCAGCGCCAGACAGCAGAACACTGAAGCTTTCTTT.

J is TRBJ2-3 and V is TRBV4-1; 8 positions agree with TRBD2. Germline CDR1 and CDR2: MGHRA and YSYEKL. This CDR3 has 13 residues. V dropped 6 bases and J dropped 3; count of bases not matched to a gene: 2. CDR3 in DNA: TGCGCCAGCAGGGTAGCGGGAACAGATACGCAGTATTTT. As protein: CASRVAGTDTQYF.

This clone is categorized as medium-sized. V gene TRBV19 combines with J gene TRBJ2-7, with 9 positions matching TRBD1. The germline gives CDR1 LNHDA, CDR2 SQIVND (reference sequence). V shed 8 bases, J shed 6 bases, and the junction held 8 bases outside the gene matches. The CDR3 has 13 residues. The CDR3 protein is CASQAGTGSEQYF. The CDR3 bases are TGTGCCAGTCAGGCGGGGACAGGGAGCGAGCAGTACTTC.

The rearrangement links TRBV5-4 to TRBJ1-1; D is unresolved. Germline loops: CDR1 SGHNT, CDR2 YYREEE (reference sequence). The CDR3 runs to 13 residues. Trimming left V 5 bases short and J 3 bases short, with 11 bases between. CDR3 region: CASRRGEDTEAFF. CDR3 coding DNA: TGTGCCAGCAGGCGGGGAGAGGACACTGAAGCTTTCTTT. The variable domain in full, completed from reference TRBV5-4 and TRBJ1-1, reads ETGVTQSPTHLIKTRGQQVTLRCSSQSGHNTVSWYQQALGQGPQFIFQYYREEENGRGNFPPRFSGLQFPNYSSELNVNALELDDSALYLCASRRGEDTEAFFGQGTRLTVV.

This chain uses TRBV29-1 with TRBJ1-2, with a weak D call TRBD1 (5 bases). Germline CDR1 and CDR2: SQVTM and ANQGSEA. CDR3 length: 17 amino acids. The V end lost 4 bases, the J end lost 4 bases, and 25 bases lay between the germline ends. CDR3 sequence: CSVATFDGTPLGYGYTF. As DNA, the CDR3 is TGCAGCGTTGCTACCTTTGACGGGACCCCTCTGGGCTATGGCTACACCTTC.

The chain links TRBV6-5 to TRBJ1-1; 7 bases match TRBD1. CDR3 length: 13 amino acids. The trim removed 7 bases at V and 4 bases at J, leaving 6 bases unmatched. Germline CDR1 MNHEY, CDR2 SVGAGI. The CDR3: CASIGTVGTEAFF. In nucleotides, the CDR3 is TGTGCCAGCATTGGGACAGTCGGCACTGAAGCTTTCTTT.